This TCR beta chain appears in the sequencing data of a study of shared clonotypes between healthy human individuals. Study-wide background: Each donor's CD4 naive and CD4 memory cells filled three plates apiece, CD8 naive two, and CD8 memory one.

Trimming stripped 5 bases from V and 1 base from J, with 14 bases between. Germline V lookup: CDR1 SGHRS, CDR2 YFSETQ. This CDR3 has 15 amino acids. Clones were read by immunoSEQ multiplex PCR, and TCRdb kept only the in-frame ones, dropping some. The repertoire holds some 680,000 clones, with around three quarters as singletons. The sample taken for sequencing was memory CD4+ T cells sorted from blood. The subset here: CD45RA-negative fraction. This sequence joins TRBV5-1 and TRBJ2-3; the D is unclear. This TCR derives from a woman aged 25 to 39 in good health. This chain's CDR3 is CASSTRAFGTDTQYF. CDR3 in DNA: TGCGCCAGCAGTACCCGTGCTTTTGGCACAGATACGCAGTATTTT.